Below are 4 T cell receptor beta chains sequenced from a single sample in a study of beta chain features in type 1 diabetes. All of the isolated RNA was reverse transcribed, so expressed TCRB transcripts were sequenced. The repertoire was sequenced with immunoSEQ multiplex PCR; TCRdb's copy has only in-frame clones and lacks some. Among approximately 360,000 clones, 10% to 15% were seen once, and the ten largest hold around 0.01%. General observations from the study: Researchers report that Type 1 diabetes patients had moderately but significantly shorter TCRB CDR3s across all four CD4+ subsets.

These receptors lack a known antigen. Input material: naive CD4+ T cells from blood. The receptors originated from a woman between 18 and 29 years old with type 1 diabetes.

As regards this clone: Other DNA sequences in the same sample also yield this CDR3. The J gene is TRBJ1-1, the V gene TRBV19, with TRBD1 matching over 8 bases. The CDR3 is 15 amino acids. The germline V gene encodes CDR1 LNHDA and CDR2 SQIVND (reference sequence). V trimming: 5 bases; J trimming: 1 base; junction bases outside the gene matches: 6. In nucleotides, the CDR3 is TGTGCCAGTAGTCTATACAGGGGGTCGAACACTGAAGCTTTCTTT. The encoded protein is CASSLYRGSNTEAFF.

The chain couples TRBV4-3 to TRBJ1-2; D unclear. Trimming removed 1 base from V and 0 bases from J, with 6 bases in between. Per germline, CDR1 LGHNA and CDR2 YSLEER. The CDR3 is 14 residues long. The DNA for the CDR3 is TGCGCCAGCAGCCAAGGGCGGCCTAACTATGGCTACACCTTC. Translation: CASSQGRPNYGYTF.

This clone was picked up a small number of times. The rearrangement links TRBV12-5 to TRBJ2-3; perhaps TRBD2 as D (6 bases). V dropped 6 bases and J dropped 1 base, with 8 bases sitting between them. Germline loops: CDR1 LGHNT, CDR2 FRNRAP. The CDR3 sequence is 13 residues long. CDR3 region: CASGRGGTDTQYF. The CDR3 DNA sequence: TGTGCTAGTGGCCGCGGGGGCACAGATACGCAGTATTTT. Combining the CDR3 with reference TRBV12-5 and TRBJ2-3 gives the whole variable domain DARVTQTPRHKVTEMGQEVTMRCQPILGHNTVFWYRQTMMQGLELLAYFRNRAPLDDSGMPKDRFSAEMPDATLATLKIQPSEPRDSAVYFCASGRGGTDTQYFGPGTRLTVL.

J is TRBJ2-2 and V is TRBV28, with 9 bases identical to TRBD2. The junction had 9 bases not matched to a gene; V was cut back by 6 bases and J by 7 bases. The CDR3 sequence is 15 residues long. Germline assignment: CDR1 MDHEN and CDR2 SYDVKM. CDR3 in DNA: TGTGCCAGCAGCCCCTCGGGACTAGCTGGCGGGGAGCTGTTTTTT. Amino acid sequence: CASSPSGLAGGELFF.